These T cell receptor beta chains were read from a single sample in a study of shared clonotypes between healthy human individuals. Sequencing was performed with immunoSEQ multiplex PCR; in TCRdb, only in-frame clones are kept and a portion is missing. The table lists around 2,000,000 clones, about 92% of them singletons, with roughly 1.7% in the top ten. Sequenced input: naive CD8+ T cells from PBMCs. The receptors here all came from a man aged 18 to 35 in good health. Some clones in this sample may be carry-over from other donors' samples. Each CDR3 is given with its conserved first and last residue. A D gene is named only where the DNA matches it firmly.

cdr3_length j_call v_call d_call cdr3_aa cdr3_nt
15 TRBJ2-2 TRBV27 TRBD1 CASSHDRGLAGELFF TGTGCCAGCAGTCACGACAGGGGGCTGGCCGGGGAGCTGTTTTTT
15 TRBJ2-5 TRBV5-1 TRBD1 CASSLGTGGGETQYF TGCGCCAGCAGCTTAGGGACAGGGGGTGGAGAGACCCAGTACTTC
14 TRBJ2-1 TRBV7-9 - CASSLVSPVTEQFF TGTGCCAGCAGCTTAGTAAGTCCAGTCACTGAGCAGTTCTTC
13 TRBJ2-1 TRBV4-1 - CASSLAQANEQFF TGCGCCAGCAGCCTTGCACAGGCCAATGAGCAGTTCTTC
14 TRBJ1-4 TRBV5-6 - CASTRSATNEKLFF TGTGCCAGTACTCGGTCTGCAACTAATGAAAAACTGTTTTTT
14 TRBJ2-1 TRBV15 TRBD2 CATSTVAGGNEQFF TGTGCCACCAGCACAGTAGCGGGAGGCAATGAGCAGTTCTTC
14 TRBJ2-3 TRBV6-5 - CASSYLGDTDTQYF TGTGCCAGCAGTTACCTCGGCGACACAGATACGCAGTATTTT
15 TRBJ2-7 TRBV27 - CASSFMAVNSYEQYF TGTGCCAGCAGTTTTATGGCAGTAAACTCCTACGAGCAGTACTTC
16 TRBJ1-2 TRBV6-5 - CASSYSPGAPNYGYTF TGTGCCAGCAGTTACTCGCCGGGGGCGCCTAACTATGGCTACACCTTC
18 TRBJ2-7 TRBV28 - CASSLPPARTPLAYEQYF TGTGCCAGCAGTTTACCCCCTGCTCGGACACCCCTTGCCTACGAGCAGTACTTC
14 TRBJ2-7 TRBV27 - CASSFGPRWYEQYF TGTGCCAGCAGTTTTGGCCCGCGTTGGTACGAGCAGTACTTC
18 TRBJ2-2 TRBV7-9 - CASSNQLSSGSYTGELFF TGTGCCAGCAGCAACCAATTATCCTCCGGGAGCTACACCGGGGAGCTGTTTTTT